This TCR beta chain was retrieved from a study of shared clonotypes between healthy human individuals. Whole-study results and caveats: Clonotype sharing across a few donors was observed for around 5.1% of naive CD4 clonotypes.

On sorted subsets, replicate PCRs used 200 ng DNA, or some 28,000 T cell genomes. Assay used: immunoSEQ multiplex PCR; TCRdb lists only in-frame clones, some missing. The data show over 850,000 clones, roughly 74% seen once. The germline CDR1 and CDR2 sequences are KGHSH and LQKENI. CDR3 length equals 13 residues. On this clone: What it recognizes is unknown. Compared with germline, one end of the junction differs, possibly owing to a read error.

The source material was memory CD4+ T cells from PBMCs. The subset is: CD45RA-negative fraction. The TCR comes from a man aged 18 to 29 in good health. Some clones in this sample may be carry-over from other donors' samples. V and J are TRBV18 and TRBJ1-1, with 8 positions matching TRBD1. The CDR3 DNA is TGTGCCAGCTCGGTCGAGACAGGGGTGAAGGAGGATTTT. Translating gives CASSVETGVKEDF.